One and the same sample provided the 22 T cell receptor beta chains below, sequenced in a study of long-term antiretroviral therapy in people with HIV (dated by TCRdb to 2021 to 2024). The immunoSEQ hsTCRB v3.0 assay was used at survey level resolution to sequence the TRB variable region. TCRdb mirrors the immuneACCESS table, restricted to in-frame sequences. Some clones are absent from its copies; in checked studies, under half trace to an unresolved V gene, and the reason for the others is unknown. The table for this sample lists some 33,000 clones; 95% to 98% of them were counted only once. The ten largest account for about 1.9% of the sample. The sample was unsorted PBMCs, taken 7.6 years after starting antiretroviral therapy. Every receptor here comes from a man aged 30 to 45 with HIV.

The V and J genes are TRBV4-1 and TRBJ2-2, with D possibly TRBD2 on 7 matching bases. CDR1 is MGHRA and CDR2 is YSYEKL in the germline V gene. CDR3 size: 18 residues. Between the trimmed V and J ends, which lost 2 bases and 1 base, there was a span of 17 bases. The CDR3 protein is CASSQTRGGAQNTGELFF. In nucleotides, the CDR3 is TGCGCCAGCAGCCAAACCCGCGGGGGCGCGCAGAACACCGGGGAGCTGTTTTTT.

The chain is built from TRBV9 and TRBJ2-3; D unresolved. V gave up 2 bases and J gave up 0 bases, with 7 bases separating them. This CDR3 is 14 amino acids long. Germline CDR1 and CDR2: SGDLS and YYNGEE. The CDR3 loop is CASSVGTSTDTQYF. The CDR3 DNA sequence: TGTGCCAGCAGCGTCGGTACTAGCACAGATACGCAGTATTTT.

This clone was recorded once. The genes are TRBV9 and TRBJ1-2; TRBD1 matches 7 bases. V was pared by 0 bases and J by 7 bases, with 12 bases of the junction left unmatched. Per germline, CDR1 SGDLS and CDR2 YYNGEE. The CDR3 runs to 16 residues. CDR3 in amino acids: CASSVDPTSGGTGYTF. CDR3 nucleotides: TGTGCCAGCAGCGTAGACCCTACCTCAGGGGGTACTGGCTACACCTTC.

The J gene is TRBJ2-7, the V gene TRBV9; 10 nucleotides match TRBD2. The V and J ends lost 0 bases and 3 bases, in that order; junction bases with no gene match: 3. Looked up from germline, CDR1 is SGDLS and CDR2 is YYNGEE. There are 15 residues in the CDR3. CDR3 bases: TGTGCCAGCAGCGTAGGAGCGGGGGGGGACTACGAGCAGTACTTC. Translating it yields CASSVGAGGDYEQYF. Full variable domain (rest looked up from reference TRBV9 and TRBJ2-7): DSGVTQTPKHLITATGQRVTLRCSPRSGDLSVYWYQQSLDQGLQFLIQYYNGEERAKGNILERFSAQQFPDLHSELNLSSLELGDSALYFCASSVGAGGDYEQYFGPGTRLTVT.

The V call is TRBV7-9, the J call TRBJ2-5; maybe TRBD1 (6 bases). The V gene lost 5 bases and the J gene lost 5 bases, with 15 bases spanning the gap. CDR1 and CDR2 from the germline V gene are SEHNR and FQNEAQ (reference sequence). CDR3 length: 14 amino acids. The CDR3 here is CASSERRDIETQYF. The CDR3 bases are TGTGCCAGCAGCGAGCGAAGGGACATTGAGACCCAGTACTTC.

The genes are TRBV18 and TRBJ1-2; D may be TRBD1 (6 bases). V gave up 0 bases and J gave up 4 bases, with 18 bases separating them. Germline CDR1 is KGHSH and CDR2 is LQKENI. The CDR3 has 17 amino acids. The CDR3 coding sequence is TGTGCCAGCTCACCACCAACCTTAGGCCGGGGGGCCTATGGCTACACCTTC. Its protein product is CASSPPTLGRGAYGYTF.

The rearrangement links TRBV7-2 to TRBJ2-3, with D perhaps TRBD2 (6 bases). CDR1 is SGHTA, CDR2 FQGNSA, per germline. This CDR3 has 13 residues. The V gene lost 4 bases and the J gene lost 5 bases, with 10 bases spanning the gap. CDR3 bases: TGTGCCAGCAGCTCTGGGGAGGAAGATACGCAGTATTTT. Amino acids: CASSSGEEDTQYF.

The rearrangement links TRBV19 to TRBJ1-5; unclear D gene. The CDR3 length is 15 residues. Trimming cost V 3 bases and J 0 bases, with 9 bases left between them. CDR1 and CDR2 (germline): LNHDA, SQIVND (reference sequence). The CDR3 spells CASSIIQNSNQPQHF. Written as DNA, the CDR3 is TGTGCCAGTAGTATCATTCAGAATAGCAATCAGCCCCAGCATTTT. Full variable domain (outside the CDR3, taken from reference TRBV19 and TRBJ1-5): DGGITQSPKYLFRKEGQNVTLSCEQNLNHDAMYWYRQDPGQGLRLIYYSQIVNDFQKGDIAEGYSVSREKKESFPLTVTSAQKNPTAFYLCASSIIQNSNQPQHFGDGTRLSIL.

The V and J genes are TRBV6-1 and TRBJ2-7, with D possibly being TRBD1 or TRBD2 (5 bases each). V lost 9 bases and J lost 4, with 19 bases in between. Germline lookup yields CDR1 MNHNS and CDR2 SASEGT. This CDR3 is built from 14 residues. The CDR3 spells CASELGTGAYEQYF. CDR3 bases: TGTGCCAGTGAATTGGGGACCGGAGCTTACGAGCAGTACTTC.

The J gene is TRBJ1-1, the V gene TRBV30, with D tentatively TRBD1 (5 bases). Trimming took 3 bases from V and 1 from J, leaving 9 bases between them. Germline V lookup: CDR1 GTSNPN, CDR2 SVGIG (reference sequence). The CDR3 consists of 13 residues. CDR3 coding DNA: TGTGCCTGGAGCGGGGGGGAGAACACTGAAGCTTTCTTT. Translating gives CAWSGGENTEAFF. Variable domain in full (rest from reference TRBV30 and TRBJ1-1): SQTIHQWPATLVQPVGSPLSLECTVEGTSNPNLYWYRQAAGRGLQLLFYSVGIGQISSEVPQNLSASRPQDRQFILSSKKLLLSDSGFYLCAWSGGENTEAFFGQGTRLTVV.

This chain connects TRBV11-2 to TRBJ1-1; TRBD1 matches at 7 bases. Trimming at V came to 5 bases and at J to 4 bases, leaving 4 bases not matched to a gene. CDR1 SGHAT and CDR2 FQNNGV come from the germline V gene. The length of the CDR3 is 13 residues. The CDR3 DNA reads TGTGCCAGCAGCAAGGACAGGATCACTGAAGCTTTCTTT. Amino acids: CASSKDRITEAFF.

The chain employs TRBV2 and TRBJ1-5; 7 bases are shared with TRBD1. The trim removed 0 bases at V and 7 bases at J, leaving 3 bases unmatched. This CDR3 has 14 amino acids. Germline V gene sequence: CDR1 SNHLY, CDR2 FYNNEI. CDR3 sequence: CASSEARRGQPQHF. DNA for the CDR3: TGTGCCAGCAGTGAAGCTCGCAGGGGGCAGCCCCAGCATTTT. The full variable domain, its missing parts supplied by reference TRBV2 and TRBJ1-5, is EPEVTQTPSHQVTQMGQEVILRCVPISNHLYFYWYRQILGQKVEFLVSFYNNEISEKSEIFDDQFSVERPDGSNFTLKIRSTKLEDSAMYFCASSEARRGQPQHFGDGTRLSIL.

V is TRBV4-2 and J is TRBJ2-7; no clear D. Deletions cut 3 bases from V and 0 bases from J, with 15 bases between. Germline CDR1 LGHNA, CDR2 YNFKEQ. There are 16 residues in the CDR3. The CDR3 coding sequence is TGTGCCAGCAGCCAGCTGGATGGGATAGGCTCCTACGAGCAGTACTTC. Protein: CASSQLDGIGSYEQYF.

The chain links TRBV9 to TRBJ1-3; TRBD1 matches 8 bases. Trimming cost V 3 bases and J 4 bases; bases outside gene matches: 3. This CDR3 region has 14 residues. Germline lookup yields CDR1 SGDLS and CDR2 YYNGEE. The CDR3 loop is CASSGDRPGNTIYF. Here the CDR3 DNA reads TGTGCCAGCAGCGGGGACAGGCCCGGAAACACCATATATTTT.

The CDR3 bases are TGTGCCAGCAGTTTGGGACTAGCGGGAGACTACGAGCAGTACTTC. The encoded protein is CASSLGLAGDYEQYF. The chain has TRBV2 and TRBJ2-7; 14 bases are a match to TRBD2. V trimming: 5 bases; J trimming: 3 bases; junction bases outside the gene matches: 3. Germline CDR1 is SNHLY and CDR2 is FYNNEI. The CDR3 is 15 amino acids.

This chain joins TRBV6-1 and TRBJ2-7; TRBD1 matches 11 bases. Germline loops: CDR1 MNHNS, CDR2 SASEGT. Germline trimming cut 6 bases from V and 2 bases from J; bases unmatched to any gene: 6. The CDR3 spans 15 residues. CDR3 protein: CASRFGTGGTYEQYF. DNA of the CDR3: TGTGCCAGCAGGTTCGGGACAGGGGGTACCTACGAGCAGTACTTC.

The chain's CDR3 is CASSPVGLDKNTEAFF. The CDR3, as DNA: TGTGCCAGCAGCCCAGTCGGCCTAGACAAGAACACTGAAGCTTTCTTT. This sequence joins TRBV28 and TRBJ1-1; the D is unclear. Germline-derived CDR1 and CDR2 are MDHEN and SYDVKM. There are 16 residues in the CDR3. Between the trimmed V and J ends, which lost 6 bases and 1 base, there was a span of 18 bases.

J is TRBJ1-2 and V is TRBV19; 8 nucleotides match TRBD1. J was trimmed by 4 bases and V by 6 bases; bases with no gene match: 7. The germline CDR1 and CDR2 sequences are LNHDA and SQIVND (reference sequence). CDR3 length equals 14 residues. For the CDR3, the DNA is TGTGCCAGTAGGGACGGACAGGGTGGCTATGGCTACACCTTC. It codes for CASRDGQGGYGYTF.

The chain is built from TRBV29-1 and TRBJ1-1; no clear D gene. The CDR3 length is 13 residues. V lost 4 bases and J lost 0, with 9 bases in between. Germline V gene lookup returns CDR1 SQVTM and CDR2 ANQGSEA. CDR3: CSVGRPMNTEAFF. The DNA for the CDR3 is TGCAGCGTTGGGCGCCCCATGAACACTGAAGCTTTCTTT.

The rearrangement uses TRBV2 and TRBJ2-3, with TRBD2 as a possible D gene (6 bases). The V end was cut by 0 bases, the J end by 2 bases, with 15 bases between. This CDR3 region has 17 residues. Germline V gives CDR1 SNHLY, CDR2 FYNNEI. In DNA form, the CDR3 reads TGTGCCAGCAGTGAAGCGCTTAGGCGGGGCCTCACAGATACGCAGTATTTT. It yields the protein CASSEALRRGLTDTQYF.

This sequence joins TRBV6-5 and TRBJ1-5; 7 nucleotides line up with TRBD1. Unmatched junction bases numbered 7, after V lost 6 bases and J lost 2 bases. CDR3 length: 15 amino acids. The V gene's germline CDR1 is MNHEY and CDR2 SVGAGI. Here the CDR3 DNA reads TGTGCCAGCAGCCCCGACAGGGTGGGCAATCAGCCCCAGCATTTT. Translation gives CASSPDRVGNQPQHF.

The genes are TRBV7-2 and TRBJ1-1; the D gene is possibly TRBD1 (5 bases). The CDR3 runs to 13 residues. CDR1 is SGHTA and CDR2 is FQGNSA in the germline V gene. V lost 4 bases to trimming and J lost 5 bases, with 11 bases between them. CDR3 sequence (DNA): TGTGCCAGCAGCTCCCTTGGGGGAACTGAAGCTTTCTTT. Protein product: CASSSLGGTEAFF.